This T cell receptor (beta chain) was obtained from a study of cytomegalovirus exposure and HLA in healthy donors. V lost 4 bases to trimming and J lost 4 bases; unmatched junction nucleotides: 12. CDR1 is SGHNT, CDR2 YENEEA, per germline. CDR3 size: 16 residues. Primers: 60 Vbeta forward and 13 Jbeta reverse. The method was immunoSEQ multiplex PCR; TCRdb's version includes in-frame clones alone and lacks a portion of them. This sample has about 99,000 clones, with over 60% found just once. The specimen was PBMCs. The chain carries TRBV11-3 and TRBJ1-1; TRBD1 matches at 7 bases. This sequence was found in a man between 60 and 70 years old in good health and CMV-seropositive. This CDR3 reads CASSYGTALKGTEAFF. The CDR3 DNA is TGTGCCAGCAGCTACGGGACAGCTCTAAAGGGCACTGAAGCTTTCTTT.